These T cell receptor beta chains were read from a single sample in a study of T cell repertoires in cytomegalovirus infection. One entry per CDR3 protein, called by TCRdb with MiXCR from the reads. The repertoire holds some 320,000 distinct CDR3 sequences, just under 30% seen once, with 20% in the top ten. These TCRs are of unknown antigen specificity. Source: cultured PBMCs, taken from culture after CMV antigen stimulation. The source is a human donor in good health (CMV status not recorded). Some clones in this sample may be carry-over from other donors' samples. The CDR3 runs from the conserved cysteine through the conserved F or W. A D gene is named only where the DNA matches it firmly. Only some rows state a clone size, as once, few, many or a class for expanded clones.

d_gene	v_gene	abundance	j_gene	CDR3nt	CDR3aa
-	TRBV18	-	TRBJ2-7	TGTGCCAGCTCTCCTCAGTACGAGCAGTACTTC	CASSPQYEQYF
TRBD1	TRBV28	-	TRBJ1-5	TGTGCCAGCAGTTTCCTTGGACAGGGCAATCAGCCCCAGCATTTT	CASSFLGQGNQPQHF
-	TRBV7-6	-	TRBJ2-7	TGTGCCAGCAGCCGGGACGAGCTTTTTTACGAGCAGTACTTC	CASSRDELFYEQYF
-	TRBV19	many	TRBJ2-7	TGTGCCAGTAGTATAGGTGGATACGAGCAGTACTTC	CASSIGGYEQYF
-	TRBV12-3/TRBV12-4	few	TRBJ1-1	TGTGCCGTCCAATATCGAGGGGGATTGGCTGAAGCTTTCTTT	CAVQYRGGLAEAFF
-	TRBV27	once	TRBJ2-3	TGTGCCAGCAGTTTAACAGCCCCGCGCACAGATACGCAGTATTTT	CASSLTAPRTDTQYF
-	TRBV7-9	-	TRBJ1-1	TGTGCCGGGGGACGAAGTCTGAACACTGAAGCTTTCTTT	CAGGRSLNTEAFF
-	TRBV6-5	-	TRBJ2-7	TGTGCCAGCACTATATTTTCGATTTCCGGAGGACGGCTTCTTTACGAGCAGTACTTC	CASTIFSISGGRLLYEQYF
-	TRBV18	-	TRBJ1-1	TGTGCCAGCTCACAAGGGACGGAGAACACTGAAGCTTTCTTT	CASSQGTENTEAFF
-	TRBV20-1	-	TRBJ1-5	TGCAGTGCTAGAGACCCCAGGGATAGCAATCAGCCCCAGCATTTT	CSARDPRDSNQPQHF
TRBD2	TRBV29-1	once	TRBJ2-1	TGCAGCGTTACCGGACTAGGATCTTTGGATGAGCAGTTCTTC	CSVTGLGSLDEQFF
TRBD2	TRBV7-9	few	TRBJ2-1	TGTGCCAGCAGCTTAGCCCTAGCGGGAGGATACAATGAGCAGTTCTTC	CASSLALAGGYNEQFF
-	TRBV29-1	once	TRBJ1-6	TGCAGCGTGGCTCCATCGAATAATTCACCCCTCCACTTT	CSVAPSNNSPLHF
TRBD2	TRBV10-3	few	TRBJ2-5	TGTGCCACCAAGGAGGCTAGCGGGACAGAGACCCAGTACTTC	CATKEASGTETQYF
TRBD1	TRBV28	-	TRBJ1-1	TGTGCCAGCAGTTTAGCCGGACAGGGGAGCCCTGAAGCTTTCTTT	CASSLAGQGSPEAFF
-	TRBV27	few	TRBJ2-1	TGTGCCAGCAGTTATGGTTATGAGCAGTTCTTC	CASSYGYEQFF
-	TRBV19	few	TRBJ1-4	TGTGCCAGTAGTCGCGGGGATGGTGAAAAACTGTTTTTT	CASSRGDGEKLFF
-	TRBV7-8	many	TRBJ2-3	TGTGCCAGCAGCATCCTAGCGCCAGATACGCAGTATTTT	CASSILAPDTQYF
TRBD1	TRBV20-1	many	TRBJ1-1	TGCAGTGCCCCCGGGACAGGGAACACTGAAGCTTTCTTT	CSAPGTGNTEAFF
TRBD1	TRBV6-5	-	TRBJ2-1	TGTGCCAGCAGTTACGGGACAGGGTCTGTGAGGGGGCTCTACAATGAGCAGTTCTTC	CASSYGTGSVRGLYNEQFF
-	TRBV20-1	-	TRBJ2-3	TGCAGTGCTAGAGATCCGGCAGGTCGACATACAGATACGCAGTATTTT	CSARDPAGRHTDTQYF
-	TRBV29-1	-	TRBJ1-1	TGCAGCGCGGAGGCTGGGACCGCGGGGACTGAAGCTTTCTTT	CSAEAGTAGTEAFF